Presented here are 15 T cell receptor beta chains from one specimen sequenced in a study of cytomegalovirus exposure and HLA in healthy donors. It was with 60 Vbeta and 13 Jbeta primers that the PCR ran. Clones were sequenced by immunoSEQ multiplex PCR, and TCRdb holds only the in-frame ones, with some missing. The sample shows over 150,000 clones, roughly 76% of them seen only once. Sequencing was performed on PBMCs. These receptors originate from a woman aged 50 to 60 in good health and CMV-seronegative.

The chain combines TRBV6-5 with TRBJ2-3; 7 bases are shared with TRBD2. The CDR3 length is 16 residues. Germline V CDR1 and CDR2: MNHEY, SVGAGI. The J segment lost 2 bases and the V segment lost 4 bases, leaving 9 bases of the junction unmatched. CDR3 residues: CASSSLAGAPTDTQYF. The CDR3 DNA follows: TGTGCCAGCAGTTCCCTCGCGGGAGCCCCCACAGATACGCAGTATTTT.

This sequence joins TRBV30 and TRBJ1-1; D is perhaps TRBD1 (5 bases). Germline CDR1 reads GTSNPN; CDR2 reads SVGIG (reference sequence). The length of the CDR3 is 13 residues. V lost 2 bases and J 1 base, leaving 8 bases between the germline ends. CDR3 bases: TGTGCCTGGAGTAGACAGTCGAACACTGAAGCTTTCTTT. As protein: CAWSRQSNTEAFF. The full variable domain, completed using reference TRBV30 and TRBJ1-1, is SQTIHQWPATLVQPVGSPLSLECTVEGTSNPNLYWYRQAAGRGLQLLFYSVGIGQISSEVPQNLSASRPQDRQFILSSKKLLLSDSGFYLCAWSRQSNTEAFFGQGTRLTVV.

The chain links TRBV19 to TRBJ1-5; TRBD1 might be the D (5 bases). This CDR3 is 13 amino acids long. Trimming removed 1 base at V and 4 bases at J, with 5 bases between. The germline V gene has CDR1 LNHDA and CDR2 SQIVND (reference sequence). Here the CDR3 reads CASSIGQNQPQHF. The CDR3 DNA reads as TGTGCCAGTAGTATAGGACAGAATCAGCCCCAGCATTTT.

This chain links TRBV18 with TRBJ1-5; D possibly corresponds to TRBD1 (6 bases). Germline lookup yields CDR1 KGHSH and CDR2 LQKENI. The CDR3 contains 16 residues. The V gene lost 5 bases and the J gene lost 5 bases, with 19 bases spanning the gap. CDR3 nucleotide sequence: TGTGCCAGCTCATTCCTGATTAGACAGGACGATCAGCCCCAGCATTTT. Translated: CASSFLIRQDDQPQHF.

This clone was observed a single time. The chain couples TRBV30 to TRBJ2-1, with a weak D call TRBD2 (5 bases). The V gene lost 2 bases and the J gene lost 0 bases, with 14 bases spanning the gap. The CDR3 contains 16 residues. CDR1 is GTSNPN and CDR2 is SVGIG in the germline V gene (reference sequence). CDR3 loop: CAWSWILAGSYNEQFF. The CDR3 bases are TGTGCCTGGAGTTGGATTCTAGCAGGCTCCTACAATGAGCAGTTCTTC.

Comments on this clone: The junction shows a germline mismatch at one end, possibly a read error. The rearrangement uses TRBV6-5 and TRBJ1-6; D may be TRBD1 (6 bases). This CDR3 region has 15 residues. CDR1 and CDR2 (germline): MNHEY, SVGAGI. The chain's CDR3 is CASSYSKGGFSLLHF. The CDR3 DNA reads TGTGCCAGCAGTTACTCCAAAGGGGGTTTTTCACTCCTCCACTTT.

The V call is TRBV18, the J call TRBJ1-2; the D is unclear. This CDR3 has 14 amino acids. Trimming stripped 6 bases from V and 0 bases from J, with 11 bases between. Germline CDR1 is KGHSH and CDR2 is LQKENI. The CDR3 DNA sequence: TGTGCCAGCTCCCCAGGCGGGGCTAACTATGGCTACACCTTC. It yields the protein CASSPGGANYGYTF. Full variable domain (remainder filled in from reference TRBV18 and TRBJ1-2): NAGVMQNPRHLVRRRGQEARLRCSPMKGHSHVYWYRQLPEEGLKFMVYLQKENIIDESGMPKERFSAEFPKEGPSILRIQQVVRGDSAAYFCASSPGGANYGYTFGSGTRLTVV.

The chain is built from TRBV4-3 and TRBJ1-2; D is perhaps TRBD1 (5 bases). CDR1 and CDR2 (germline): LGHNA, YSLEER. The V and J ends lost 5 bases and 3 bases respectively, with 22 bases between them. The CDR3 is 17 residues long. Here the CDR3 DNA reads TGCGCCAGCAGCAATAATCGGGGGGAAGTCGCCTACTATGGCTACACCTTC. It encodes CASSNNRGEVAYYGYTF.

This chain links TRBV2 with TRBJ2-7, with 8 bases fitting TRBD2. The CDR3 loop spans 13 amino acids. V was pared by 8 bases and J by 0 bases, with 3 bases of the junction left unmatched. Germline CDR1 reads SNHLY; CDR2 reads FYNNEI. This CDR3 reads CASLSGSSYEQYF. The CDR3 coding sequence is TGTGCCAGCCTAAGCGGGAGCTCCTACGAGCAGTACTTC.

The gene calls are TRBV11-3 and TRBJ2-1; D uncertain. In germline, CDR1 is SGHNT, CDR2 YENEEA. V was pared by 5 bases and J by 4 bases, with 18 bases between. This CDR3 is built from 16 residues. Here the CDR3 reads CASSAPTTHLYNEQFF. The CDR3 region has the DNA TGTGCCAGCAGCGCCCCCACTACACACCTATACAATGAGCAGTTCTTC.

The chain joins TRBV2 to TRBJ1-2; 12 bases are shared with TRBD1. The V segment lost 5 bases and the J segment 8 bases; nucleotides outside the gene matches: 12. Germline V CDR1 and CDR2: SNHLY, FYNNEI. CDR3 length: 16 residues. The CDR3 bases are TGTGCCAGCAGTCCCTCCGGGACAGGGGGCGCGAAGGGCTACACCTTC. Residues: CASSPSGTGGAKGYTF.

V is TRBV29-1 and J is TRBJ2-1; 8 nucleotides line up with TRBD2. CDR1 SQVTM and CDR2 ANQGSEA come from the germline V gene. V gave up 8 bases and J gave up 6 bases; unmatched junction bases: 9. The CDR3 spans 13 residues. The CDR3 DNA reads TGCAGCTCCACCGGGGGGGCCGTCAATGAGCAGTTCTTC. Amino acids: CSSTGGAVNEQFF.

The J gene is TRBJ2-7, the V gene TRBV25-1, with 9 positions matching TRBD1. CDR3 size: 14 residues. Germline V gene data show CDR1 as MGHDK and CDR2 as SYGVNS. J gave up 2 bases and V 8 bases, and 7 bases lay outside the gene matches. The CDR3 region has the DNA TGTGCCAGCTCCCCCGGGACAGGGACCTACGAGCAGTACTTC. Translation: CASSPGTGTYEQYF.

The rearrangement links TRBV2 to TRBJ2-7; 10 bases match TRBD2. V shed 6 bases and J 4 bases; nucleotides not matched to a gene: 6. The CDR3 consists of 14 residues. Germline CDR1 SNHLY, CDR2 FYNNEI. The CDR3: CASRRLAGEYEQYF. The CDR3 DNA is TGTGCCAGCAGGCGGCTAGCGGGAGAGTACGAGCAGTACTTC.

Remarks on this clone: An end of the junction does not agree with germline; a read error may underlie this. The V call is TRBV7-9, the J call TRBJ2-7; 8 bases fit TRBD2. Germline CDR1 is SEHNR and CDR2 is FQNEAQ (reference sequence). The CDR3 has 16 residues. CDR3: CSSSSPQRESGYEQYF. CDR3 sequence (DNA): TGTTCCAGCAGCTCCCCACAGCGGGAGAGCGGGTACGAGCAGTACTTC.